This T cell receptor beta chain was recorded in a study of identical twins. This clonotype was seen many times. Germline values: CDR1 MNHEY, CDR2 SMNVEV (reference sequence). CDR3 length: 14 amino acids. V lost 1 base and J lost 1, with 7 bases in between. Everyone who donated was a healthy Caucasian. TCRdb redid the calling of the 5' RACE reads with MiXCR, one entry per CDR3 protein. The top ten hold around 6.9% of the sample, which has some 320,000 distinct CDR3 sequences, approximately 13% seen once. A further study also used this sample, focusing on yellow fever vaccine responses in identical twins.

The chain is built from TRBV27 and TRBJ1-1; D is unresolved. This sequence originates from a woman between 18 and 30 years old in good health. The sequencing input was CD8+ T cells sorted from blood. The CDR3 nucleotides read TGTGCCAGCAGTTTATATTCCGGGAACACTGAAGCTTTCTTT. Translation gives CASSLYSGNTEAFF.